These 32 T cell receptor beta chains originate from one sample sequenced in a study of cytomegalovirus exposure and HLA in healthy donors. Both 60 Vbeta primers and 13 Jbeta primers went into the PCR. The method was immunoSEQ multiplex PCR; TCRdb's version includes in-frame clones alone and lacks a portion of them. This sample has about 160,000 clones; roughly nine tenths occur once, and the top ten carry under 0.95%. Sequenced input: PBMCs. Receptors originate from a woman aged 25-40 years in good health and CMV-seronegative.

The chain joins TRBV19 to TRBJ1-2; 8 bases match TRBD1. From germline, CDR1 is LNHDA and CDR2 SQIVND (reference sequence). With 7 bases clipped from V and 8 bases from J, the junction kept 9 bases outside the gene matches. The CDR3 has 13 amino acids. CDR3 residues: CASTRGQGGGYTF. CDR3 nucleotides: TGTGCCAGTACCCGTGGACAGGGCGGCGGCTACACCTTC.

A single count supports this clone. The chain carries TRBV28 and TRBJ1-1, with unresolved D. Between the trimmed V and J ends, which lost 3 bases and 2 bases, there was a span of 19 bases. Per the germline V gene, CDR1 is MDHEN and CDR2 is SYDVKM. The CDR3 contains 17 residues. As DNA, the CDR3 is TGTGCCAGCAGTTTGTCGGGCGGAGGTCTTCGAAACACTGAAGCTTTCTTT. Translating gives CASSLSGGGLRNTEAFF.

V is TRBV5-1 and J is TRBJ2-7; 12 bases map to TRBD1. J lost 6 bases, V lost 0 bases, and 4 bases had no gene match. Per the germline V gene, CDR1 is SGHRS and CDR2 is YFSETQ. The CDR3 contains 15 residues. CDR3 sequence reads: CASSLAGQGASEQYF. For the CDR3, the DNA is TGCGCCAGCAGCTTGGCGGGACAGGGGGCCTCCGAGCAGTACTTC.

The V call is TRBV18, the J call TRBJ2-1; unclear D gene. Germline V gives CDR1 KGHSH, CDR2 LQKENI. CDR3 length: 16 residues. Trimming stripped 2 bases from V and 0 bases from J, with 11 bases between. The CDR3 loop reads CASSPLPPSSYNEQFF. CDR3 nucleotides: TGTGCCAGCTCACCATTGCCACCGAGCTCCTACAATGAGCAGTTCTTC.

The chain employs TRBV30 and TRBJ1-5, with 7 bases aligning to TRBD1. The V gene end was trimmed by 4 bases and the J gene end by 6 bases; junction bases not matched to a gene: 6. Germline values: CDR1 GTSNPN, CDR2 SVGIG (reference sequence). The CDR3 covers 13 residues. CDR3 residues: CAWNPQGGQPQHF. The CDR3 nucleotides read TGTGCCTGGAACCCGCAGGGGGGTCAGCCCCAGCATTTT. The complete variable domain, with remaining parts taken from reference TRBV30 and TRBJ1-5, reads SQTIHQWPATLVQPVGSPLSLECTVEGTSNPNLYWYRQAAGRGLQLLFYSVGIGQISSEVPQNLSASRPQDRQFILSSKKLLLSDSGFYLCAWNPQGGQPQHFGDGTRLSIL.

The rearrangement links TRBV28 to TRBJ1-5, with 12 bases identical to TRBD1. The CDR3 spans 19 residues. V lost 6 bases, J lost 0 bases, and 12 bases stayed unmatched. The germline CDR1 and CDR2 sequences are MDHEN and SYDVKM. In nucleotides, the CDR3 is TGTGCCAGCAGGGCGGTGGGGACAGGGGGCGAATATAGCAATCAGCCCCAGCATTTT. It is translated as CASRAVGTGGEYSNQPQHF.

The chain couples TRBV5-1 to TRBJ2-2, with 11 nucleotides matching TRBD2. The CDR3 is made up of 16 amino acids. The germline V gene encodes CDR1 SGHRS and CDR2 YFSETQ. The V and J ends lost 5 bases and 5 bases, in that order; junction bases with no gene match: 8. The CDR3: CASRPQIAGGTGELFF. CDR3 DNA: TGCGCCAGCAGACCTCAAATAGCGGGAGGGACCGGGGAGCTGTTTTTT.

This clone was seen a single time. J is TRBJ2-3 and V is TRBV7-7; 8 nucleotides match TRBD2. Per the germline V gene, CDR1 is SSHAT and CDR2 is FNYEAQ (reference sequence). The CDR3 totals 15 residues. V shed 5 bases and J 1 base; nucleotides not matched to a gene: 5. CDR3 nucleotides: TGTGCCAGCAGCCAGGGACTAGGGGGCACAGATACGCAGTATTTT. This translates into CASSQGLGGTDTQYF.

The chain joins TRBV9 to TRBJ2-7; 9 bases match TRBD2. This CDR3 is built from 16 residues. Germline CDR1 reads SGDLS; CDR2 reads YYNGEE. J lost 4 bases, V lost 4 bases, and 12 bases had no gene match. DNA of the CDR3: TGTGCCAGCAGCCGAGGTGGCGGGAGGGACTATTACGAGCAGTACTTC. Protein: CASSRGGGRDYYEQYF.

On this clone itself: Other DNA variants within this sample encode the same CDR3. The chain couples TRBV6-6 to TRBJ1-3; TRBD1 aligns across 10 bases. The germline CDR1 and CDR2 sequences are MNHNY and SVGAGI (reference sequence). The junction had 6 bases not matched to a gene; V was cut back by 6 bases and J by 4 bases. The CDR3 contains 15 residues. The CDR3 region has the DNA TGTGCCAGCAGATCCGGGACAGGGGACGGAAACACCATATATTTT. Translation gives CASRSGTGDGNTIYF.

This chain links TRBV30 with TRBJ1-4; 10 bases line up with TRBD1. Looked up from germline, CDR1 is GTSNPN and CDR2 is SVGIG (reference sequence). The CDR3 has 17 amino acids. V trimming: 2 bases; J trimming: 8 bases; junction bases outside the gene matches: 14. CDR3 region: CAWSILPGGQGGEKLFF. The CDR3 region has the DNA TGTGCCTGGAGTATACTACCCGGAGGACAGGGGGGCGAAAAACTGTTTTTT. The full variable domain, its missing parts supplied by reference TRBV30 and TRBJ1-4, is SQTIHQWPATLVQPVGSPLSLECTVEGTSNPNLYWYRQAAGRGLQLLFYSVGIGQISSEVPQNLSASRPQDRQFILSSKKLLLSDSGFYLCAWSILPGGQGGEKLFFGSGTQLSVL.

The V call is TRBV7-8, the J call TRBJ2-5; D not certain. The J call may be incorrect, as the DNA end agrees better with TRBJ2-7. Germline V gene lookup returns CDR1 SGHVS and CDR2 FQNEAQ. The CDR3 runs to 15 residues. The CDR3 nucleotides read TGTGCCAGCAGCTTAAGTATTTGGTTCCCCTACGAGCAGTACTTC. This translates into CASSLSIWFPYEQYF.

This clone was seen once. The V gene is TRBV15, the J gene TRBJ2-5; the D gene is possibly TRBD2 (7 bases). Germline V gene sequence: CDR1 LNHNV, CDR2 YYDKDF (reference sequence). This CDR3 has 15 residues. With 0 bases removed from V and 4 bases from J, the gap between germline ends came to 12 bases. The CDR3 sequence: CATSRDLRGAETQYF. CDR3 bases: TGTGCCACCAGCAGAGATCTCCGGGGGGCAGAGACCCAGTACTTC.

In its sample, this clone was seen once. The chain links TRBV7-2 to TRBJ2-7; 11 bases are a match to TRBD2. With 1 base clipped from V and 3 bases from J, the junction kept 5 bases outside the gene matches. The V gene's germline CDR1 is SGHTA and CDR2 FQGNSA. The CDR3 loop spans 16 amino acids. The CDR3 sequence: CASSLGLAGLNYEQYF. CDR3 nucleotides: TGTGCCAGCAGCTTAGGACTAGCGGGGCTTAACTACGAGCAGTACTTC.

The CDR3: CASSLVGGAYEQYF. The DNA for the CDR3 is TGTGCCAGCAGCTTGGTGGGGGGGGCCTACGAGCAGTACTTC. The chain employs TRBV5-5 and TRBJ2-7, with TRBD2 matching 7 bases. Germline CDR1 and CDR2: SGHKS and YYEKEE (reference sequence). This CDR3 is 14 amino acids long. V lost 0 bases, J lost 2 bases, and 2 bases stayed unmatched.

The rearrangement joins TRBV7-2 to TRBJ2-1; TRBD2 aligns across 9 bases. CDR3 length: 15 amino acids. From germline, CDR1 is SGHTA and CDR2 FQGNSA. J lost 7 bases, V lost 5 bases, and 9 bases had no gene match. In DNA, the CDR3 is TGTGCCAGCAGCAGGGGTAGCGGGGGAGGGAATGAGCAGTTCTTC. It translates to CASSRGSGGGNEQFF.

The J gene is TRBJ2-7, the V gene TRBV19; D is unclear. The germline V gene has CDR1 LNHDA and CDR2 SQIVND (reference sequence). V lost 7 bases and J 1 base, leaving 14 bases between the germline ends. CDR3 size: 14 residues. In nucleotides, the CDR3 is TGTGCCAGTAATCCGTCACGGAGATCCTACGAGCAGTACTTC. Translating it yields CASNPSRRSYEQYF.

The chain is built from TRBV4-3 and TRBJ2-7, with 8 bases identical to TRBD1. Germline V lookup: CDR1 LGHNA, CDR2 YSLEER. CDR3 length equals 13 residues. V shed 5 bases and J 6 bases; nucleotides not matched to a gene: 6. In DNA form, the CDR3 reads TGCGCCAGCAGCGAGGCAGGGGGCCGCGAGCAGTACTTC. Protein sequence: CASSEAGGREQYF.

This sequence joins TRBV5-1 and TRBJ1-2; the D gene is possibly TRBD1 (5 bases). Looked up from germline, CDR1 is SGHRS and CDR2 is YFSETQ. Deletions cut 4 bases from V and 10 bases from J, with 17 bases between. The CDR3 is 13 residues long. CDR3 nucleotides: TGCGCCAGCAGCCCCATTGGGGGGTTCGACTACACCTTC. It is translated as CASSPIGGFDYTF.

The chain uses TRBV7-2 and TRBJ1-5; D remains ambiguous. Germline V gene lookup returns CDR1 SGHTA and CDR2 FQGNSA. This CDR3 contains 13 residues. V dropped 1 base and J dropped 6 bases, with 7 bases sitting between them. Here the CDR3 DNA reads TGTGCCAGCAGCTTAGTTTCGGTTCAGCCCCAGCATTTT. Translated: CASSLVSVQPQHF.

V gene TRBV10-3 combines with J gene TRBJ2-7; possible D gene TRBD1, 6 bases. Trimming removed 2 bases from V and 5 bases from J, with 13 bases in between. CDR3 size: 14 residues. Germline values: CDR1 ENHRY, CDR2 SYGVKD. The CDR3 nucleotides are TGTGCCATCAGTGAGCCTACAGGGTCCAACGAGCAGTACTTC. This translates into CAISEPTGSNEQYF.

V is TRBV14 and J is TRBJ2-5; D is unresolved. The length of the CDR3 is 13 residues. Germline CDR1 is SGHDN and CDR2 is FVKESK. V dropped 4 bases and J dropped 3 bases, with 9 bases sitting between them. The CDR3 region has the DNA TGTGCCAGCAGCCCGAGATATAAAGAGACCCAGTACTTC. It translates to CASSPRYKETQYF.

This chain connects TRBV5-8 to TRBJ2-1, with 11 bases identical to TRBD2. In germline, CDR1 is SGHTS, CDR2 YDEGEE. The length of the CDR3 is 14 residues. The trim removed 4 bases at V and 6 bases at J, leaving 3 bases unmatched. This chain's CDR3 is CASSHSGRANEQFF. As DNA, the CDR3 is TGTGCCAGCAGCCATAGCGGGAGGGCCAATGAGCAGTTCTTC.

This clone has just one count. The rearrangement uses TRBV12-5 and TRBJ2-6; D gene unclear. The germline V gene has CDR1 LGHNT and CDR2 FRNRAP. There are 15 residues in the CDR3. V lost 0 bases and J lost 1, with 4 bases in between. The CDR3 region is CASGLVTSGANVLTF. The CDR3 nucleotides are TGTGCTAGTGGTTTGGTAACTTCTGGGGCCAACGTCCTGACTTTC. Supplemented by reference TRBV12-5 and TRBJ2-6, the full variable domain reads DARVTQTPRHKVTEMGQEVTMRCQPILGHNTVFWYRQTMMQGLELLAYFRNRAPLDDSGMPKDRFSAEMPDATLATLKIQPSEPRDSAVYFCASGLVTSGANVLTFGAGSRLTVL.

CDR3 DNA: TGCGCCAGCAGCTTTGGACAGGGGAGCTCTGGAAACACCATATATTTT. Its translation: CASSFGQGSSGNTIYF. The V gene is TRBV5-1, the J gene TRBJ1-3; 9 bases are shared with TRBD1. V gave up 2 bases and J gave up 0 bases; unmatched junction bases: 3. The CDR3 extends over 16 amino acids. Looked up from germline, CDR1 is SGHRS and CDR2 is YFSETQ.

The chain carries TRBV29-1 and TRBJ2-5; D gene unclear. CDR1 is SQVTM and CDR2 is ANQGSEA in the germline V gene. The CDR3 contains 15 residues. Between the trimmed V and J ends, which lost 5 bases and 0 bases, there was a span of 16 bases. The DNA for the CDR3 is TGCAGCGTTCTCGAAAGCGATTGGTACCAAGAGACCCAGTACTTC. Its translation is CSVLESDWYQETQYF.

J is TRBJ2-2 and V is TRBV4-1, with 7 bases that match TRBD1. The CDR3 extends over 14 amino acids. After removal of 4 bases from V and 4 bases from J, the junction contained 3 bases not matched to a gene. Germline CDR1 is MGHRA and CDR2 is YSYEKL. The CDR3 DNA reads TGCGCCAGCAGCCTAAGGGACAGCACCGGGGAGCTGTTTTTT. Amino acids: CASSLRDSTGELFF.

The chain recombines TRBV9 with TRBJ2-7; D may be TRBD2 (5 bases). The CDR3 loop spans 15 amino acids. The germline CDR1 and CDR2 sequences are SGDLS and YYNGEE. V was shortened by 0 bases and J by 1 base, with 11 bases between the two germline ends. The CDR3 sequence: CASSVGPGISYEQYF. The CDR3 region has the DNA TGTGCCAGCAGCGTAGGACCGGGGATTTCCTACGAGCAGTACTTC. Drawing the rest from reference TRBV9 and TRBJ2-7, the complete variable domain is DSGVTQTPKHLITATGQRVTLRCSPRSGDLSVYWYQQSLDQGLQFLIQYYNGEERAKGNILERFSAQQFPDLHSELNLSSLELGDSALYFCASSVGPGISYEQYFGPGTRLTVT.

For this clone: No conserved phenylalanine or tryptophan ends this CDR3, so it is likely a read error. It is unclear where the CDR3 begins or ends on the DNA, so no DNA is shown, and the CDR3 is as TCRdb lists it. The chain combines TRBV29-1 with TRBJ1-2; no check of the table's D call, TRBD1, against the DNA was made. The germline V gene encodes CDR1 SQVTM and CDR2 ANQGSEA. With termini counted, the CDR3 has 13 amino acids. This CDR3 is CSVAVSGTGKTLL.

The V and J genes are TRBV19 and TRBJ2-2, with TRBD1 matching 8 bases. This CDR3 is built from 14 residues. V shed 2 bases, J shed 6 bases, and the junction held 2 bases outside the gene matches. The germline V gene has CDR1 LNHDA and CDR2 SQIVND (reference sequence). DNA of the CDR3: TGTGCCAGTAGTATACAGGGGGCGGCCGGGGAGCTGTTTTTT. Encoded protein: CASSIQGAAGELFF.

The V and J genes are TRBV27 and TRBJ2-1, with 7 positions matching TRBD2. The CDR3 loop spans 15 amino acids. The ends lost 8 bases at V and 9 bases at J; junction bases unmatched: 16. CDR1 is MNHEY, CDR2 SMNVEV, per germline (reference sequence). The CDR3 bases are TGTGCCAGCCTCGACGCTAGCGGAACGGTGGGTGAGCAGTTCTTC. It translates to CASLDASGTVGEQFF.

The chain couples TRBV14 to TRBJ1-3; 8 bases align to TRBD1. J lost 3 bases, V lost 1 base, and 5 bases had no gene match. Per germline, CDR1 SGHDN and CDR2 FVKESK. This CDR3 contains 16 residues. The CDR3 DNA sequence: TGTGCCAGCAGCCAAGTGGGCAGGGGGCTTGGAAACACCATATATTTT. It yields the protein CASSQVGRGLGNTIYF.